What follows is one T cell receptor (beta chain) and its context. Antigen specificity is unknown. These data come from a study of CD8 T cells in ankylosing spondylitis. The V gene's germline CDR1 is SQVTM and CDR2 ANQGSEA. This CDR3 has 14 amino acids. V was shortened by 7 bases and J by 4 bases, with 16 bases between the two germline ends. Using quantitative 5'-RACE with molecular barcodes, the authors made TCR beta libraries. TCRdb redid the calling of the 5' RACE reads with MiXCR, one entry per CDR3 protein. The sample holds roughly 350,000 distinct CDR3 sequences, less than 10% seen once. Study conclusions and caveats: Disease-linked clones were CD8+ and relatively rare in peripheral blood. Earlier work had already found some motif variants in reactive arthritis synovial fluid and blood. In ankylosing spondylitis patients, matched synovial fluid reportedly showed significant enrichment of disease-linked clones. What appeared characteristic of ankylosing spondylitis blood was a TCR beta motif of eight highly homologous variants.

Input material: blood, either unsorted or a sorted T cell fraction (not recorded which). The chain recombines TRBV29-1 with TRBJ2-2, with D tentatively TRBD1 (5 bases). The source of this sequence is a male donor with ankylosing spondylitis. The CDR3 DNA sequence: TGCAGCGCTAAGACAGCCTGGGGCACCGGGGAGCTGTTTTTT. This codes for CSAKTAWGTGELFF.